Included here is one T cell receptor (beta chain) sequence, with context. The antigen is undetermined. A read error may account for a junction end that differs from germline. CDR3 length: 12 residues. The germline V gene has CDR1 SGDLS and CDR2 YYNGEE. This record comes from a study of Graves' ophthalmopathy and Graves' hyperthyroidism. Study-wide results and limits: Appearing in blood as well were most expanded thyroid clonotypes above 0.001 frequency.

Amplified material comprised TCR beta CDR3 regions derived from RNA transcripts. The first round was an RT-PCR with HTBI primers, and the second round was a multiplex PCR. Each CDR3 protein is one row after TCRdb ran MiXCR on the multiplex PCR reads. The sample gives 600,000 to 700,000 distinct CDR3 sequences, roughly 39% of which show up once; roughly 3.5% is in the top ten. V usage is TRBV9 and J usage is TRBJ1-3, with D uncertain. Sequencing used peripheral blood. The sequence derives from an adult man with Graves' ophthalmopathy. The CDR3 nucleotides are TGCGCCAGCAGCCATCCCGGGAACACCATATATTTT. Translated: CASSHPGNTIYF.